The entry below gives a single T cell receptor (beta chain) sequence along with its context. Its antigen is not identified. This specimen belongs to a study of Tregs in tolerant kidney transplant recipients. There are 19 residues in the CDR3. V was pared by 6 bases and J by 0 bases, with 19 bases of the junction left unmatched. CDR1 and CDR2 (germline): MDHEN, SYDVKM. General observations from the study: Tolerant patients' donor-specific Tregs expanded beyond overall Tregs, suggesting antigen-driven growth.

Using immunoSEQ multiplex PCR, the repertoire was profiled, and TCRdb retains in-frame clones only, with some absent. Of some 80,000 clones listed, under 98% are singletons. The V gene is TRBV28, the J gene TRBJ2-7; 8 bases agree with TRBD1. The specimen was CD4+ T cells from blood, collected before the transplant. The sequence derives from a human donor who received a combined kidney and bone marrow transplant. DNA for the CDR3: TGTGCCAGCAGGGGTAGGTGGGGGTCTACAGGGGGGAGCTCCTACGAGCAGTACTTC. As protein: CASRGRWGSTGGSSYEQYF.